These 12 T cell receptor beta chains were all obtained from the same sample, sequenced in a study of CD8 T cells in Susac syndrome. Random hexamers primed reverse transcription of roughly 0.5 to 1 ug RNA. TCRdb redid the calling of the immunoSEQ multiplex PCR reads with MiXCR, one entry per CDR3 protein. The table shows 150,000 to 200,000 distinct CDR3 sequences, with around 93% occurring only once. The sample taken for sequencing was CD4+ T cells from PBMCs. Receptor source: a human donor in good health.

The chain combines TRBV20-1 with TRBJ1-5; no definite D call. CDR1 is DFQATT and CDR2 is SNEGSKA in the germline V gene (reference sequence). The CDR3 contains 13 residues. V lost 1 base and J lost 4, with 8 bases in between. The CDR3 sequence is CSARVWGNQPQHF. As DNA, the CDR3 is TGCAGTGCTAGAGTATGGGGTAATCAGCCCCAGCATTTT.

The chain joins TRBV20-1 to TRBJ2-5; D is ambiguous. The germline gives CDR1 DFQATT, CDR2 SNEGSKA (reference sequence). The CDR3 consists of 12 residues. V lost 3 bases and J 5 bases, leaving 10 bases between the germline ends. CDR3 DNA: TGCAGTGCTAGGTCCCCGTCGGAGACCCAGTACTTC. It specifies CSARSPSETQYF.

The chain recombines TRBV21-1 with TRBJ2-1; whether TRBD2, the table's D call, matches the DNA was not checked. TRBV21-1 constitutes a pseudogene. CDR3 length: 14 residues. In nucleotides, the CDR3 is TGTGCCAGCAGCAAAGTCGCGGAGCGGAATGAGCAGTTCTTC. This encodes CASSKVAERNEQFF.

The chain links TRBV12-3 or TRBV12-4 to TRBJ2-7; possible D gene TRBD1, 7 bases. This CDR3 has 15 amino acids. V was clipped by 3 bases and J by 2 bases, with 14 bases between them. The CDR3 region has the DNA TGTGCCAGCAGTTTTCCCCAGGGGGGAACCTACGAGCAGTACTTC. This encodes CASSFPQGGTYEQYF.

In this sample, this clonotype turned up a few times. The CDR3 DNA reads TGCGCCAGCGGGACCGGGAATCAAGAGACCCAGTACTTC. It encodes CASGTGNQETQYF. The V and J genes are TRBV5-1 and TRBJ2-5; D may be TRBD1 or TRBD2 (5 bases each). V lost 7 bases and J lost 2, with 12 bases in between. The CDR3 covers 13 residues. The V gene's germline CDR1 is SGHRS and CDR2 YFSETQ.

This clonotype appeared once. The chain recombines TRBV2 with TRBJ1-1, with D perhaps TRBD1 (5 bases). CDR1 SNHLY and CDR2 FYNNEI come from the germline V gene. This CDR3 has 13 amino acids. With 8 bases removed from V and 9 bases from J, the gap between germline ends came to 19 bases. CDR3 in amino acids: CASRRGEQAKAFF. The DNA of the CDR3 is TGTGCCAGCCGACGGGGGGAACAGGCAAAAGCTTTCTTT. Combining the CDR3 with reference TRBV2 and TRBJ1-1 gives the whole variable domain EPEVTQTPSHQVTQMGQEVILRCVPISNHLYFYWYRQILGQKVEFLVSFYNNEISEKSEIFDDQFSVERPDGSNFTLKIRSTKLEDSAMYFCASRRGEQAKAFFGQGTRLTVV.

Here the CDR3 reads CSVDPWRAGGAEQYF. CDR3 bases: TGCAGCGTTGACCCTTGGCGAGCAGGGGGCGCCGAGCAGTACTTC. The chain joins TRBV29-1 to TRBJ2-7; TRBD1 aligns across 8 bases. The CDR3 contains 15 residues. With V trimmed by 3 bases and J by 6 bases, 13 bases remained unmatched. Germline CDR1 is SQVTM and CDR2 is ANQGSEA.

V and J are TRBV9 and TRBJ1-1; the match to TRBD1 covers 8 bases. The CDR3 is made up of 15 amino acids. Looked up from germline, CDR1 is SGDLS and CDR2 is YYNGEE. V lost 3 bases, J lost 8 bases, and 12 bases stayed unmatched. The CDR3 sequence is CASSGDPGTGEEAFF. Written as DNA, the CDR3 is TGTGCCAGCAGCGGAGACCCCGGGACAGGCGAAGAAGCTTTCTTT.

The CDR3 DNA reads as TGTGCCAGCCAAAACACCCCCACAGGGACCTATGGCTACACCTTC. Protein: CASQNTPTGTYGYTF. The chain combines TRBV19 with TRBJ1-2, with D perhaps TRBD1 (6 bases). Germline values: CDR1 LNHDA, CDR2 SQIVND (reference sequence). The CDR3 has 15 amino acids. V lost 9 bases to trimming and J lost 4 bases, with 21 bases between them. Full variable domain (outside the CDR3, taken from reference TRBV19 and TRBJ1-2): DGGITQSPKYLFRKEGQNVTLSCEQNLNHDAMYWYRQDPGQGLRLIYYSQIVNDFQKGDIAEGYSVSREKKESFPLTVTSAQKNPTAFYLCASQNTPTGTYGYTFGSGTRLTVV.

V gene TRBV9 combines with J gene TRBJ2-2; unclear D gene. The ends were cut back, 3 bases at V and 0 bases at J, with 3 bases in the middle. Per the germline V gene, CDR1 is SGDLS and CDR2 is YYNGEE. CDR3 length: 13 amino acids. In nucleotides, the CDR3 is TGTGCCAGCAGCGCCCCGAACACCGGGGAGCTGTTTTTT. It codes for CASSAPNTGELFF.

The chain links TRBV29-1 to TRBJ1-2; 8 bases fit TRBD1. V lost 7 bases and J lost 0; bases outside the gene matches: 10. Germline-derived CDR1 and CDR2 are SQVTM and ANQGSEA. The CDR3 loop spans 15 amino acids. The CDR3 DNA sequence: TGCAGCGCCTCAGATCAGGGACAGGCTAACTATGGCTACACCTTC. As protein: CSASDQGQANYGYTF.

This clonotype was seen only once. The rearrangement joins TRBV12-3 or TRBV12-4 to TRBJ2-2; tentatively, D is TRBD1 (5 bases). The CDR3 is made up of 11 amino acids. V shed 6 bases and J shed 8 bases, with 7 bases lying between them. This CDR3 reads CASRRTGELFF. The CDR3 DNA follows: TGTGCCAGCAGGAGGACAGGGGAGCTGTTTTTT.